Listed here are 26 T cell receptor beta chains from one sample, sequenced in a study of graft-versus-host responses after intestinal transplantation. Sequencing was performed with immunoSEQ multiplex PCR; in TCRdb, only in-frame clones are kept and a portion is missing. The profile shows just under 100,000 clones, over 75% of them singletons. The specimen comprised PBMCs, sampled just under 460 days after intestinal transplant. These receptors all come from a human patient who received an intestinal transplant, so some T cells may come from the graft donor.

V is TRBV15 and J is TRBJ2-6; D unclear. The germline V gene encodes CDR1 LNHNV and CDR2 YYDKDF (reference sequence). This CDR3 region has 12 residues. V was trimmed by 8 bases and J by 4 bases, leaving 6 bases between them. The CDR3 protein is CATRSGANVLTF. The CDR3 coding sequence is TGTGCCACCCGGTCGGGGGCCAACGTCCTGACTTTC.

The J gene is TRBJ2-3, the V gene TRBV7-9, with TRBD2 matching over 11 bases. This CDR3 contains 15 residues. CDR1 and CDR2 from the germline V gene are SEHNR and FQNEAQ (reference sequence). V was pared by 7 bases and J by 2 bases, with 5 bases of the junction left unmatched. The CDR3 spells CASMGTSGITDTQYF. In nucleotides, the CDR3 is TGTGCCAGCATGGGGACTAGCGGAATCACAGATACGCAGTATTTT.

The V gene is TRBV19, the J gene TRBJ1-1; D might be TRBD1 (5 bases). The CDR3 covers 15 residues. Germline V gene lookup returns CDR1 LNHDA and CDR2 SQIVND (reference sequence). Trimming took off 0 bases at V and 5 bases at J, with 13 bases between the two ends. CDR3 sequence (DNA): TGTGCCAGTAGTATAGAGAGGGGCCTCCCGACTGAAGCTTTCTTT. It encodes CASSIERGLPTEAFF.

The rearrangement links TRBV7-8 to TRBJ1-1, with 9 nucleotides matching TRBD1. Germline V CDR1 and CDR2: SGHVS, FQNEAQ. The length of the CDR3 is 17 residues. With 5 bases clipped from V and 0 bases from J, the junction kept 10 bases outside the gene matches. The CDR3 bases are TGTGCCAGCAGCCAGGACAGGGGAACGGTGATGAACACTGAAGCTTTCTTT. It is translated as CASSQDRGTVMNTEAFF. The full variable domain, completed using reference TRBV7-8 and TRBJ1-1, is GAGVSQSPRYKVAKRGQDVALRCDPISGHVSLFWYQQALGQGPEFLTYFQNEAQLDKSGLPSDRFFAERPEGSVSTLKIQRTQQEDSAVYLCASSQDRGTVMNTEAFFGQGTRLTVV.

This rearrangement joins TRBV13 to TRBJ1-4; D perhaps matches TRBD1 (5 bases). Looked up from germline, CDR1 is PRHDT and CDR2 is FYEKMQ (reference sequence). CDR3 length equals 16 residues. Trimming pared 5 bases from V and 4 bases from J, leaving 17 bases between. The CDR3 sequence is CASSRSRVPNNEKLFF. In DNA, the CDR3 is TGTGCCAGCAGCAGGAGCAGGGTCCCGAATAATGAAAAACTGTTTTTT.

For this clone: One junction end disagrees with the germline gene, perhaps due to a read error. The CDR3 coding sequence is TGTGCCAGCAGCTTAGATGGTCTGGGGGCGGTGTCCTTC. Its translation: CASSLDGLGAVSF. The rearrangement links TRBV11-2 to TRBJ1-2, with a weak D call TRBD1 (6 bases). Germline V gene data show CDR1 as SGHAT and CDR2 as FQNNGV. CDR3 length: 13 residues. The full variable domain, with the rest looked up from reference TRBV11-2 and TRBJ1-2, is EAGVAQSPRYKIIEKRQSVAFWCNPISGHATLYWYQQILGQGPKLLIQFQNNGVVDDSQLPKDRFSAERLKGVDSTLKIQPAKLEDSAVYLCASSLDGLGAVSFGSGTRLTVV.

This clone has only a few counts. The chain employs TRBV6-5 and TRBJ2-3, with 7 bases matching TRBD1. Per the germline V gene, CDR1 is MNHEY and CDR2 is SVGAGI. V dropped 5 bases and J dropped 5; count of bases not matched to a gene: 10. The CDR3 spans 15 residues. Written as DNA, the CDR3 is TGTGCCAGCAGTATCTACGGGACAGAGGTAGATACGCAGTATTTT. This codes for CASSIYGTEVDTQYF.

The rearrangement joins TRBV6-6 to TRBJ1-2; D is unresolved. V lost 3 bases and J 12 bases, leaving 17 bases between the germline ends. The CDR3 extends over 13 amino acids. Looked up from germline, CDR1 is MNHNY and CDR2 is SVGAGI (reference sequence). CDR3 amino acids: CASSYGQPMGDTF. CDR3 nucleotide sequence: TGTGCCAGCAGTTATGGTCAGCCGATGGGAGACACCTTC.

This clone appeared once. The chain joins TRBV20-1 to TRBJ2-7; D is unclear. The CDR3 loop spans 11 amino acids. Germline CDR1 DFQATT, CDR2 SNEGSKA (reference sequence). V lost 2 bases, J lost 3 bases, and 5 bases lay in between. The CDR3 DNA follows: TGCAGTGCTAGATGGGGCTACGAGCAGTACTTC. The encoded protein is CSARWGYEQYF.

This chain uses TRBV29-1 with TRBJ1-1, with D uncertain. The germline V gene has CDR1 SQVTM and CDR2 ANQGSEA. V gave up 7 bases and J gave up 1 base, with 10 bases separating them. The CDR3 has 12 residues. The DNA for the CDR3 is TGCAGCGCTGTAGTTCCGAACACTGAAGCTTTCTTT. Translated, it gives CSAVVPNTEAFF.

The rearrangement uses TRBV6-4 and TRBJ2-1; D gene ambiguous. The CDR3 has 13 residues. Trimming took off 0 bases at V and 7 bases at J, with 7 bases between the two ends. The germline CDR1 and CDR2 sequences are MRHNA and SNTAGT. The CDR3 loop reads CASSDSAVNEQFF. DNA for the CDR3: TGTGCCAGCAGTGACTCTGCCGTAAATGAGCAGTTCTTC.

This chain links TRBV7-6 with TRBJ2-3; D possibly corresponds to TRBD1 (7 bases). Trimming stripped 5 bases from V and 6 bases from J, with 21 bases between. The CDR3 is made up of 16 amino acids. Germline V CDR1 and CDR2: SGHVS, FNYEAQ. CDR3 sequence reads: CASSPRGAGSADTQYF. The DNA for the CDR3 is TGTGCCAGCAGCCCCAGGGGGGCGGGGAGTGCGGATACGCAGTATTTT.

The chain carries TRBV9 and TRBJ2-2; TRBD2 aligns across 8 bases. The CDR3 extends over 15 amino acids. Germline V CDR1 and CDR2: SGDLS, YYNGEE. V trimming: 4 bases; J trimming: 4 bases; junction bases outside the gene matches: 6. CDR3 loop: CASSPIAGPTGELFF. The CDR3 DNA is TGTGCCAGCAGCCCAATAGCGGGACCCACCGGGGAGCTGTTTTTT.

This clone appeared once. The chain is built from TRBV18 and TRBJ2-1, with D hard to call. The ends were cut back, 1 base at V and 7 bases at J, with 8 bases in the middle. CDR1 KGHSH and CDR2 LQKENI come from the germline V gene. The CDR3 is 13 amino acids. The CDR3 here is CASSPRARNEQFF. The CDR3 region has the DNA TGTGCCAGCTCACCACGGGCCAGAAATGAGCAGTTCTTC.

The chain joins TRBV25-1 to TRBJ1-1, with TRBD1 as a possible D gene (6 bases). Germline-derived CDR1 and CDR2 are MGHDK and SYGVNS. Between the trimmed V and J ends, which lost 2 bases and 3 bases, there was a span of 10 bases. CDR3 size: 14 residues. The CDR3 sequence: CASSEGEGDTEAFF. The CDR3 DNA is TGTGCCAGCAGTGAAGGTGAGGGGGACACTGAAGCTTTCTTT.

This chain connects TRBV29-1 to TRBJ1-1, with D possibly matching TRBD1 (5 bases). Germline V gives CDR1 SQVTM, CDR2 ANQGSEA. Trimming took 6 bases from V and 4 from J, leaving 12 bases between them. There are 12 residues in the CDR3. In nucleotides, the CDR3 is TGCAGCGTCCAAGACAGTGCCACTGAAGCTTTCTTT. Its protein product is CSVQDSATEAFF.

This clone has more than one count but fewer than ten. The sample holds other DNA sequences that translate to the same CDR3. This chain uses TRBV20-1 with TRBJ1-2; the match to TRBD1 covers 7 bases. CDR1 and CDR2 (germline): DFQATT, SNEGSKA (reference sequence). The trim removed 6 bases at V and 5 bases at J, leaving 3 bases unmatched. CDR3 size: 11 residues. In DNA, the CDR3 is TGCAGTGCCCCAGGGGGGTATGGCTACACCTTC. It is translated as CSAPGGYGYTF.

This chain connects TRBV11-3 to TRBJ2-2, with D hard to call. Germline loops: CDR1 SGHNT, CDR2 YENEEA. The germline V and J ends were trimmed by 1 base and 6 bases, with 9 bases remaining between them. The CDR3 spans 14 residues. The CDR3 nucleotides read TGTGCCAGCAGCTTAGCGTCGGGTTCCGGGGAGCTGTTTTTT. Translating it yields CASSLASGSGELFF.

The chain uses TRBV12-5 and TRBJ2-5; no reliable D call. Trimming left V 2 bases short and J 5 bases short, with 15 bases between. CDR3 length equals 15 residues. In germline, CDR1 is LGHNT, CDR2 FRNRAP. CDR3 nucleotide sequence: TGTGCTAGTGGTTTGCCCCCCATCTTCGGTGAGACCCAGTACTTC. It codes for CASGLPPIFGETQYF.

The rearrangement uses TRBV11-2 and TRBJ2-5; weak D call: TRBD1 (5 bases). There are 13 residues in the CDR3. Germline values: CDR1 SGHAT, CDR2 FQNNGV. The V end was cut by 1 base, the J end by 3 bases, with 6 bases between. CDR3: CASSLGREETQYF. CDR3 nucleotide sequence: TGTGCCAGCAGCTTAGGCAGGGAAGAGACCCAGTACTTC.

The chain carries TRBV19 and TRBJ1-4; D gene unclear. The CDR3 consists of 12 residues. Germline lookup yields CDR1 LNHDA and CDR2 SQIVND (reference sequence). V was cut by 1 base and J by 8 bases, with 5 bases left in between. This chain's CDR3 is CASSIVGEKLFF. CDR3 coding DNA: TGTGCCAGTAGTATAGTTGGCGAAAAACTGTTTTTT.

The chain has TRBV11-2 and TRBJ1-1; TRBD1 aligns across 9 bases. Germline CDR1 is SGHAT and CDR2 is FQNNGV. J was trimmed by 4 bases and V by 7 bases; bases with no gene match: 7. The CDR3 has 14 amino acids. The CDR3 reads CASIETGGITEAFF. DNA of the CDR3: TGTGCCAGCATTGAGACAGGGGGTATCACTGAAGCTTTCTTT. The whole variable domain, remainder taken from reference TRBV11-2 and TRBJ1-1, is EAGVAQSPRYKIIEKRQSVAFWCNPISGHATLYWYQQILGQGPKLLIQFQNNGVVDDSQLPKDRFSAERLKGVDSTLKIQPAKLEDSAVYLCASIETGGITEAFFGQGTRLTVV.

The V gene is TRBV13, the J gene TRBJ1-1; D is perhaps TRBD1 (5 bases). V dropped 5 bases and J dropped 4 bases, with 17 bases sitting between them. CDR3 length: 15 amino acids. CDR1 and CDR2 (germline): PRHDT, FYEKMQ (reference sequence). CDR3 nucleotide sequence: TGTGCCAGCAGCCCAGAAGGGGCGCGGGGCACTGAAGCTTTCTTT. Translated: CASSPEGARGTEAFF.

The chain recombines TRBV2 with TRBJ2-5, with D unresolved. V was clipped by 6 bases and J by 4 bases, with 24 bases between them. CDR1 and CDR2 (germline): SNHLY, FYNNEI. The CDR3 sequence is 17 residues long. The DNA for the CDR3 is TGTGCCAGCAGCGAGCTCCTTTTGGGCCGTGGTCCAGAGACCCAGTACTTC. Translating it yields CASSELLLGRGPETQYF. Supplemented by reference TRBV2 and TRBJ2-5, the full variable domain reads EPEVTQTPSHQVTQMGQEVILRCVPISNHLYFYWYRQILGQKVEFLVSFYNNEISEKSEIFDDQFSVERPDGSNFTLKIRSTKLEDSAMYFCASSELLLGRGPETQYFGPGTRLLVL.

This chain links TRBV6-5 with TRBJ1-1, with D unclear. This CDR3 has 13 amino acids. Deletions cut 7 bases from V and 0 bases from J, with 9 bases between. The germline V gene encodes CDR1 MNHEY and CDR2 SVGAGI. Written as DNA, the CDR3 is TGTGCCAGCACGGCCTTCATGAACACTGAAGCTTTCTTT. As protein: CASTAFMNTEAFF.

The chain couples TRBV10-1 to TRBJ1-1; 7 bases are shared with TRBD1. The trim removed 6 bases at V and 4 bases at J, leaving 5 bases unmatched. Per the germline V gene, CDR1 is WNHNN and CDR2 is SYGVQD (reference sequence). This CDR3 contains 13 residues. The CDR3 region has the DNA TGCGCCAGCAGCCGGGGACAGCCCACTGAAGCTTTCTTT. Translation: CASSRGQPTEAFF.